The 26 T cell receptor beta chains below were found in one sample sequenced in a study of CD8 T cells in ankylosing spondylitis. Each CDR3 protein gets one entry after TCRdb re-called the 5' RACE reads with MiXCR. Counted here are 250,000 or so distinct CDR3 sequences, 18% occurring once; the ten biggest clones make up less than 35%. Specimen: blood, either unsorted or a sorted T cell fraction (not recorded which). The source of these receptors is a male donor with ankylosing spondylitis or in good health (not recorded which).

This clonotype appeared a few times. The chain recombines TRBV5-6 with TRBJ2-7; D gene unclear. Germline V gene lookup returns CDR1 SGHDT and CDR2 YYEEEE. There are 15 residues in the CDR3. The V and J ends lost 0 bases and 0 bases respectively, with 10 bases between them. The CDR3 here is CASSLVLITSYEQYF. The CDR3 DNA follows: TGTGCCAGCAGCTTGGTCCTTATCACCTCCTACGAGCAGTACTTC. The whole variable domain, filled in from reference TRBV5-6 and TRBJ2-7, reads DAGVTQSPTHLIKTRGQQVTLRCSPKSGHDTVSWYQQALGQGPQFIFQYYEEEERQRGNFPDRFSGHQFPNYSSELNVNALLLGDSALYLCASSLVLITSYEQYFGPGTRLTVT.

This clonotype was counted many times. J is TRBJ2-7 and V is TRBV7-8; D remains ambiguous. The CDR3 has 14 amino acids. CDR1 is SGHVS, CDR2 FQNEAQ, per germline. The V end was cut by 4 bases, the J end by 6 bases, with 16 bases between. CDR3 protein: CASSSQSGSSEQYF. CDR3 coding DNA: TGTGCCAGCAGCTCCCAGTCGGGTAGTTCCGAGCAGTACTTC. The full variable domain, completed using reference TRBV7-8 and TRBJ2-7, is GAGVSQSPRYKVAKRGQDVALRCDPISGHVSLFWYQQALGQGPEFLTYFQNEAQLDKSGLPSDRFFAERPEGSVSTLKIQRTQQEDSAVYLCASSSQSGSSEQYFGPGTRLTVT.

This clonotype was picked up a small number of times. The chain carries TRBV2 and TRBJ2-1; 9 positions agree with TRBD1. The ends lost 10 bases at V and 4 bases at J; junction bases unmatched: 17. Germline-derived CDR1 and CDR2 are SNHLY and FYNNEI. There are 17 residues in the CDR3. CDR3 DNA sequence: TGTGCCACACTGCAACCCTTGGGGACAGGGAATTACAATGAGCAGTTCTTC. This translates into CATLQPLGTGNYNEQFF.

The sample holds many counts of this clonotype. The rearrangement uses TRBV29-1 and TRBJ2-7, with 8 positions matching TRBD1. This CDR3 region has 13 residues. CDR1 is SQVTM, CDR2 ANQGSEA, per germline. V lost 4 bases to trimming and J lost 2 bases; unmatched junction nucleotides: 4. This CDR3 reads CSVGDRSPYEQYF. In DNA form, the CDR3 reads TGCAGCGTTGGGGACAGGTCCCCCTACGAGCAGTACTTC.

This clonotype was counted only a few times. The CDR3: CASTSGPGDEQYF. The CDR3 nucleotides are TGTGCCAGCACTTCAGGGCCGGGGGACGAGCAGTACTTC. The gene calls are TRBV27 and TRBJ2-7, with D possibly TRBD2 on 6 matching bases. The CDR3 sequence is 13 residues long. The V gene's germline CDR1 is MNHEY and CDR2 SMNVEV (reference sequence). Trimming left V 7 bases short and J 5 bases short, with 15 bases between.

This clonotype was counted many times. This rearrangement joins TRBV29-1 to TRBJ2-1; 12 bases match TRBD2. This CDR3 is 13 amino acids long. Germline CDR1 SQVTM, CDR2 ANQGSEA. With V trimmed by 7 bases and J by 10 bases, 8 bases remained unmatched. DNA for the CDR3: TGCAGCGCCCTAGCGGGAGGGCTCGGGGAGCAGTTCTTC. Its protein product is CSALAGGLGEQFF.

The chain carries TRBV15 and TRBJ2-1; 15 nucleotides align to TRBD2. The length of the CDR3 is 16 residues. J was trimmed by 8 bases and V by 0 bases; bases with no gene match: 2. Germline assignment: CDR1 LNHNV and CDR2 YYDKDF (reference sequence). This chain's CDR3 is CATSREGLAGGHEQFF. The CDR3 nucleotides read TGTGCCACCAGCAGAGAAGGACTAGCGGGAGGGCATGAGCAGTTCTTC.

This clonotype was seen a few times. The rearrangement joins TRBV4-3 to TRBJ2-5, with 12 bases identical to TRBD2. Germline V CDR1 and CDR2: LGHNA, YSLEER. Germline trimming cut 1 base from V and 5 bases from J; bases unmatched to any gene: 8. The CDR3 has 17 amino acids. This chain's CDR3 is CASSQGLAGDMEETQYF. CDR3 DNA: TGCGCCAGCAGCCAAGGACTAGCGGGAGACATGGAGGAGACCCAGTACTTC.

This sequence joins TRBV4-2 and TRBJ1-6, with TRBD1 as a possible D gene (6 bases). Deletions cut 4 bases from V and 7 bases from J, with 14 bases between. This CDR3 is built from 15 residues. CDR1 is LGHNA, CDR2 YNFKEQ, per germline. CDR3 coding DNA: TGTGCCAGCAGCCCCCGGGACACCATAAATTCACCCCTCCACTTT. Its protein product is CASSPRDTINSPLHF.

The V gene is TRBV28, the J gene TRBJ2-5, with D possibly being TRBD1 (5 bases). Germline V gene data show CDR1 as MDHEN and CDR2 as SYDVKM. Trimming stripped 3 bases from V and 5 bases from J, with 10 bases between. This CDR3 has 13 amino acids. CDR3 sequence reads: CASSFAGKETQYF. In DNA form, the CDR3 reads TGTGCCAGCAGTTTTGCAGGGAAGGAGACCCAGTACTTC.

This clonotype was seen a handful of times. The chain combines TRBV7-2 with TRBJ2-7; 8 nucleotides agree with TRBD2. The V gene end was trimmed by 6 bases and the J gene end by 3 bases; junction bases not matched to a gene: 4. The CDR3 covers 13 residues. Germline-derived CDR1 and CDR2 are SGHTA and FQGNSA. The DNA for the CDR3 is TGTGCCAGCAGGATGAGCGGGAGCTACGAGCAGTACTTC. Translation gives CASRMSGSYEQYF.

Only a few counts were recorded for this clonotype. The chain links TRBV29-1 to TRBJ1-1; D is perhaps TRBD1 (5 bases). Germline assignment: CDR1 SQVTM and CDR2 ANQGSEA. Trimming removed 7 bases at V and 7 bases at J, with 10 bases between. The CDR3 is 10 residues long. The CDR3 here is CSAGGSEAFF. For the CDR3, the DNA is TGCAGCGCTGGGGGAAGTGAAGCTTTCTTT.

The V and J genes are TRBV7-8 and TRBJ2-7; D unclear. This CDR3 is built from 12 residues. The germline V gene has CDR1 SGHVS and CDR2 FQNEAQ. Between the trimmed V and J ends, which lost 2 bases and 6 bases, there was a span of 8 bases. In nucleotides, the CDR3 is TGTGCCAGCAGCTTAAGGATGGGCGAGCAGTACTTC. Its protein product is CASSLRMGEQYF.

The chain links TRBV7-2 to TRBJ2-6; possibly TRBD1 for D (5 bases). V lost 5 bases and J 0 bases, leaving 8 bases between the germline ends. The CDR3 contains 15 residues. CDR1 is SGHTA and CDR2 is FQGNSA in the germline V gene. CDR3 in DNA: TGTGCCAGCAGCACAACAGGCTCTGGGGCCAACGTCCTGACTTTC. It translates to CASSTTGSGANVLTF.

In nucleotides, the CDR3 is TGCAGCGTTGAGGGGATTTACAATGAGCAGTTCTTC. Its translation is CSVEGIYNEQFF. The genes are TRBV29-1 and TRBJ2-1, with unresolved D. The germline V and J ends were trimmed by 3 bases and 4 bases, with 7 bases remaining between them. The V gene's germline CDR1 is SQVTM and CDR2 ANQGSEA. This CDR3 is 12 amino acids long.

A few counts support this clonotype. The chain has TRBV4-3 and TRBJ2-7, with D perhaps TRBD2 (5 bases). V lost 0 bases to trimming and J lost 2 bases, with 8 bases between them. Germline values: CDR1 LGHNA, CDR2 YSLEER. The CDR3 has 14 amino acids. The CDR3 DNA reads TGCGCCAGCAGCCAAGATGAGGAGGCCTACGAGCAGTACTTC. It is translated as CASSQDEEAYEQYF.

V gene TRBV20-1 combines with J gene TRBJ2-7; the D is unclear. The germline CDR1 and CDR2 sequences are DFQATT and SNEGSKA (reference sequence). CDR3 length equals 14 residues. Trimming shortened V by 0 bases and J by 4 bases, and 13 bases separated the two germline ends. CDR3 protein: CSARDERTAYEQYF. CDR3 DNA: TGCAGTGCTAGAGACGAACGGACCGCGTACGAGCAGTACTTC.

The rearrangement uses TRBV27 and TRBJ2-1; weak D call: TRBD2 (5 bases). The CDR3 spans 16 residues. Germline-derived CDR1 and CDR2 are MNHEY and SMNVEV (reference sequence). V was cut by 0 bases and J by 5 bases, with 14 bases left in between. CDR3 region: CASSLSWTGSDNEQFF. The CDR3 nucleotides read TGTGCCAGCAGTTTATCGTGGACTGGGTCAGACAATGAGCAGTTCTTC.

The V and J genes are TRBV5-4 and TRBJ2-7; the match to TRBD1 covers 8 bases. Germline CDR1 SGHNT, CDR2 YYREEE (reference sequence). CDR3 length equals 15 residues. J was trimmed by 3 bases and V by 0 bases; bases with no gene match: 5. This CDR3 reads CASSLGPGGLYEQYF. In DNA form, the CDR3 reads TGTGCCAGCAGCTTGGGGCCAGGGGGCCTCTACGAGCAGTACTTC.

The CDR3 DNA reads TGCGCCAGCAGCCTTAGTAAGCCCAGCAGGGGTGAGCAGTTCTTC. It translates to CASSLSKPSRGEQFF. This chain connects TRBV4-1 to TRBJ2-1; a possible D gene is TRBD1 (6 bases). This CDR3 comprises 15 residues. The V gene lost 4 bases and the J gene lost 9 bases, with 19 bases spanning the gap. In germline, CDR1 is MGHRA, CDR2 YSYEKL.

The rearrangement links TRBV12-3 or TRBV12-4 to TRBJ2-7; D unclear. CDR3 length: 13 amino acids. Trimming stripped 5 bases from V and 3 bases from J, with 11 bases between. CDR3 sequence: CASSHSVGYEQYF. The CDR3 bases are TGTGCCAGCAGTCATTCCGTAGGCTACGAGCAGTACTTC.

The table lists this clonotype with many counts. This rearrangement joins TRBV20-1 to TRBJ2-7; TRBD2 agrees at 8 bases. This CDR3 has 14 amino acids. Germline V CDR1 and CDR2: DFQATT, SNEGSKA (reference sequence). The V and J ends lost 1 base and 6 bases, in that order; junction bases with no gene match: 8. CDR3 sequence reads: CSARGGGAGGEQYF. The DNA of the CDR3 is TGCAGTGCTAGAGGGGGGGGCGCGGGAGGCGAGCAGTACTTC.

CDR3 DNA sequence: TGCAGCGTCAGACACTGGACCTACGAGCAGTACTTC. This encodes CSVRHWTYEQYF. V usage is TRBV29-1 and J usage is TRBJ2-7; D gene uncertain. Trimming removed 6 bases from V and 2 bases from J, with 11 bases in between. Per the germline V gene, CDR1 is SQVTM and CDR2 is ANQGSEA. The CDR3 is 12 amino acids.

The chain combines TRBV7-3 with TRBJ1-1; TRBD1 matches 7 bases. The V gene end was trimmed by 0 bases and the J gene end by 4 bases; junction bases not matched to a gene: 8. This CDR3 contains 16 residues. Germline V gene sequence: CDR1 SGHTA, CDR2 FQGTGA. The CDR3 sequence: CASSLTLQGPGTEAFF. CDR3 nucleotide sequence: TGTGCCAGCAGCTTAACCCTACAGGGGCCGGGCACTGAAGCTTTCTTT. Filled out from reference TRBV7-3 and TRBJ1-1, the complete variable domain reads GAGVSQTPSNKVTEKGKYVELRCDPISGHTALYWYRQSLGQGPEFLIYFQGTGAADDSGLPNDRFFAVRPEGSVSTLKIQRTERGDSAVYLCASSLTLQGPGTEAFFGQGTRLTVV.

V and J are TRBV6-1 and TRBJ2-2; 9 nucleotides agree with TRBD1. CDR3 length equals 16 residues. From germline, CDR1 is MNHNS and CDR2 SASEGT. Losses at the gene ends were 6 bases for V and 4 bases for J; bases not matched to a gene: 9. This CDR3 is CASSPRDRVVTGELFF. The DNA for the CDR3 is TGTGCCAGCAGCCCCCGGGACAGGGTAGTCACCGGGGAGCTGTTTTTT.

This chain uses TRBV7-9 with TRBJ2-3, with D unclear. Germline assignment: CDR1 SEHNR and CDR2 FQNEAQ (reference sequence). This CDR3 region has 16 residues. V was shortened by 0 bases and J by 4 bases, with 14 bases between the two germline ends. CDR3 in amino acids: CASSLAAGRGPDTQYF. The CDR3 DNA reads TGTGCCAGCAGCTTAGCCGCCGGTCGAGGCCCAGATACGCAGTATTTT.